Below are 11 T cell receptor beta chains sequenced from a single sample in a study of T-cell reconstitution after alpha-beta-depleted transplantation in children. During its preparation, the TCRbeta library received unique molecular identifiers. TCRdb independently ran MiXCR on the PCR reads; one entry per CDR3 protein. The profile covers around 340,000 distinct CDR3 sequences, with 10% to 15% appearing a single time and over 3.5% taken by the ten largest. The input for sequencing was PBMCs, taken from the stem cell graft. Receptors were obtained from a human donor who donated a stem cell graft to a child with Fanconi anemia.

V and J are TRBV2 and TRBJ2-2; D tentatively reads TRBD1 or TRBD2 (5 bases each). Trimming removed 6 bases from V and 2 bases from J, with 10 bases in between. Germline assignment: CDR1 SNHLY and CDR2 FYNNEI. This CDR3 has 14 amino acids. The CDR3 here is CASRGTFNTGELFF. The CDR3 bases are TGTGCCAGCAGGGGGACCTTTAACACCGGGGAGCTGTTTTTT.

The chain employs TRBV7-6 and TRBJ2-5; possible D gene TRBD1, 5 bases. Per germline, CDR1 SGHVS and CDR2 FNYEAQ. The CDR3 is made up of 15 amino acids. V was clipped by 0 bases and J by 4 bases, with 12 bases between them. In DNA form, the CDR3 reads TGTGCCAGCAGCTTAGCTCCTTCTAGGGGAGAGACCCAGTACTTC. Its translation is CASSLAPSRGETQYF.

The J gene is TRBJ2-3, the V gene TRBV6-4; TRBD1 matches at 7 bases. Looked up from germline, CDR1 is MRHNA and CDR2 is SNTAGT. The V gene end was trimmed by 0 bases and the J gene end by 6 bases; junction bases not matched to a gene: 6. This CDR3 contains 15 residues. This CDR3 is CASSDSTGPLDTQYF. CDR3 DNA: TGTGCCAGCAGTGACTCGACAGGGCCCCTGGATACGCAGTATTTT.

This clonotype was found many times. The V call is TRBV29-1, the J call TRBJ1-3; 8 nucleotides align to TRBD1. The CDR3 consists of 14 residues. J gave up 4 bases and V 7 bases, and 9 bases lay outside the gene matches. CDR1 is SQVTM and CDR2 is ANQGSEA in the germline V gene. CDR3 bases: TGCAGCGCCGGGACGGGACAGGTCGGAAACACCATATATTTT. The encoded protein is CSAGTGQVGNTIYF.

This clonotype was seen more than once but under ten times. The V and J genes are TRBV5-1 and TRBJ1-1; the match to TRBD1 covers 9 bases. Germline V CDR1 and CDR2: SGHRS, YFSETQ. The CDR3 loop spans 17 amino acids. Trimming removed 0 bases from V and 1 base from J; junction bases left unmatched: 7. CDR3: CASSLGHRDRENTEAFF. CDR3 in DNA: TGCGCCAGCAGCTTGGGCCACCGGGACAGGGAGAACACTGAAGCTTTCTTT.

This clonotype showed up just a few times. The chain has TRBV14 and TRBJ2-1; possibly TRBD2 for D (6 bases). The germline V gene encodes CDR1 SGHDN and CDR2 FVKESK. V was shortened by 6 bases and J by 0 bases, with 15 bases between the two germline ends. The CDR3 sequence is 16 residues long. CDR3 region: CASRGGADHSYNEQFF. The CDR3 nucleotides read TGTGCCAGCAGGGGCGGGGCAGATCACTCCTACAATGAGCAGTTCTTC.

This clonotype was observed at least ten times. V is TRBV29-1 and J is TRBJ1-2; 9 bases are a match to TRBD1. Losses at the gene ends were 6 bases for V and 8 bases for J; bases not matched to a gene: 10. This CDR3 has 13 residues. CDR1 and CDR2 (germline): SQVTM, ANQGSEA. CDR3 in amino acids: CSVDRQGVQGYTF. CDR3 in DNA: TGCAGCGTCGACCGACAGGGGGTCCAAGGCTACACCTTC.

The chain is built from TRBV25-1 and TRBJ2-7, with D maybe TRBD2 (6 bases). Per the germline V gene, CDR1 is MGHDK and CDR2 is SYGVNS. This CDR3 region has 14 residues. Trimming pared 1 base from V and 7 bases from J, leaving 14 bases between. The CDR3 loop reads CASSEFDSGEEQYF. As DNA, the CDR3 is TGTGCCAGCAGTGAATTCGATAGCGGAGAGGAGCAGTACTTC.

The V gene is TRBV7-8, the J gene TRBJ1-1; the D gene is possibly TRBD1 (5 bases). Germline V gives CDR1 SGHVS, CDR2 FQNEAQ. The ends were cut back, 1 base at V and 5 bases at J, with 8 bases in the middle. The length of the CDR3 is 13 residues. CDR3 sequence: CASSLEEGTEAFF. Written as DNA, the CDR3 is TGTGCCAGCAGCTTAGAAGAGGGGACTGAAGCTTTCTTT.

The chain recombines TRBV13 with TRBJ2-3; 7 bases are a match to TRBD1. CDR3 size: 15 residues. Germline V gene data show CDR1 as PRHDT and CDR2 as FYEKMQ (reference sequence). V lost 5 bases to trimming and J lost 0 bases; unmatched junction nucleotides: 5. The CDR3 coding sequence is TGTGCCAGCAGCCAGAGGGACAGCAGCACAGATACGCAGTATTTT. Amino acids: CASSQRDSSTDTQYF. Filled out from reference TRBV13 and TRBJ2-3, the complete variable domain reads AAGVIQSPRHLIKEKRETATLKCYPIPRHDTVYWYQQGPGQDPQFLISFYEKMQSDKGSIPDRFSAQQFSDYHSELNMSSLELGDSALYFCASSQRDSSTDTQYFGPGTRLTVL.

The rearrangement uses TRBV6-2 or TRBV6-3 and TRBJ2-3, with D possibly TRBD2 on 7 matching bases. The CDR3 extends over 17 amino acids. Between the trimmed V and J ends, which lost 5 bases and 3 bases, there was a span of 21 bases. Germline V CDR1 and CDR2: MNHEY, SVGEGT. DNA for the CDR3: TGTGCCAGCAGTCCACTCCGGCAGGGGAGGGGTACAGATACGCAGTATTTT. It codes for CASSPLRQGRGTDTQYF.